The subject of this entry is one TCR beta chain. Its antigen is not known. The entry originates in a study of cytomegalovirus exposure and HLA in healthy donors. Some clones are missing from TCRdb's copy, which holds only in-frame ones; the method was immunoSEQ multiplex PCR. The repertoire includes some 140,000 clones, 89% of them detected once, and about 8.2% sits in the top ten. The CDR3 spans 16 residues. The V and J ends lost 7 bases and 7 bases, in that order; junction bases with no gene match: 18. Per the germline V gene, CDR1 is SNHLY and CDR2 is FYNNEI. Overall study results and limits: The classifier, whose performance was assessed in both the original and validation cohorts, reportedly diagnosed cytomegalovirus status with high specificity and sensitivity. Altogether, 150 or so TCR beta chains were recorded as cytomegalovirus-associated.

The V gene is TRBV2, the J gene TRBJ1-2; 7 nucleotides match TRBD1. Specimen: PBMCs. This clonotype was obtained from a woman younger than 35 in good health and CMV-seropositive. CDR3 region: CASISLAGYRGSGYTF. CDR3 DNA: TGTGCCAGCATATCGCTTGCAGGTTACAGGGGAAGTGGCTACACCTTC.